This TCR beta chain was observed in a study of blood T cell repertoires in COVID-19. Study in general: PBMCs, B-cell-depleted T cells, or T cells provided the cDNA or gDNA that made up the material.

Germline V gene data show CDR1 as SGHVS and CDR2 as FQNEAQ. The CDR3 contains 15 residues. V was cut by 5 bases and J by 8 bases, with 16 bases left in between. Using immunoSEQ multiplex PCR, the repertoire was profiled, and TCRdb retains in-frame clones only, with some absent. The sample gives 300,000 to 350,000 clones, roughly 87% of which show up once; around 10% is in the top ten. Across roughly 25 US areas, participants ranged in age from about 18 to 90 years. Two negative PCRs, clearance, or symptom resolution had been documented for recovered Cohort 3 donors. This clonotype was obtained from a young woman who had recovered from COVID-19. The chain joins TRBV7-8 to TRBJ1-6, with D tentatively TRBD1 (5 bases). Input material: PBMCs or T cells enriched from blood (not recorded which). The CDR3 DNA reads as TGTGCCAGCAGCCCCCGACAGTCGGGCCATTCACCCCTCCACTTT. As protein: CASSPRQSGHSPLHF. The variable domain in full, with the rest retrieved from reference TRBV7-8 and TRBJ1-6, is GAGVSQSPRYKVAKRGQDVALRCDPISGHVSLFWYQQALGQGPEFLTYFQNEAQLDKSGLPSDRFFAERPEGSVSTLKIQRTQQEDSAVYLCASSPRQSGHSPLHFGNGTRLTVT.